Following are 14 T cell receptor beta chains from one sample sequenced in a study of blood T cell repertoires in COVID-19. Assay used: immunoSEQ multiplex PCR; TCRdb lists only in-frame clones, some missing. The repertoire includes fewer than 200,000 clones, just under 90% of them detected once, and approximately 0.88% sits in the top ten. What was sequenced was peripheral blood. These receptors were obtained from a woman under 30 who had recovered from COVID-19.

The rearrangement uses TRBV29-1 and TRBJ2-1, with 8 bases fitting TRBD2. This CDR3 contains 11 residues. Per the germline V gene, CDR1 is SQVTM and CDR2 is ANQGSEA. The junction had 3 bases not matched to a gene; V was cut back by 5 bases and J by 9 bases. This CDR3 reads CSVRTSIEQFF. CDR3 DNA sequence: TGCAGCGTTAGGACTAGCATTGAGCAGTTCTTC.

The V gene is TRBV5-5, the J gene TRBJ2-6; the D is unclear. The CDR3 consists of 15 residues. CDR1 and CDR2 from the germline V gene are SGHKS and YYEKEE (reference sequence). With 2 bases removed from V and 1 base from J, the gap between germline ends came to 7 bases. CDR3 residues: CASSFPLSGANVLTF. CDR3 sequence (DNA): TGTGCCAGCAGCTTTCCTCTATCTGGGGCCAACGTCCTGACTTTC.

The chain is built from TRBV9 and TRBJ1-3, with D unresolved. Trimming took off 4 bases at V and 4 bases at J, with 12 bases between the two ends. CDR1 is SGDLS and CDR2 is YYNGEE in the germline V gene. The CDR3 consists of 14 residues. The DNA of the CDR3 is TGTGCCAGCAGCTCTGCTTTTGAGGGAAACACCATATATTTT. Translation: CASSSAFEGNTIYF.

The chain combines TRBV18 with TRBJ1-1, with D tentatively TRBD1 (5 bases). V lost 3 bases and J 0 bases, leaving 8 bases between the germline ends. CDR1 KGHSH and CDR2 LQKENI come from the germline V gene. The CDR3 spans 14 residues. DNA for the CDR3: TGTGCCAGCTCACCCGACAGATTGAACACTGAAGCTTTCTTT. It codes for CASSPDRLNTEAFF.

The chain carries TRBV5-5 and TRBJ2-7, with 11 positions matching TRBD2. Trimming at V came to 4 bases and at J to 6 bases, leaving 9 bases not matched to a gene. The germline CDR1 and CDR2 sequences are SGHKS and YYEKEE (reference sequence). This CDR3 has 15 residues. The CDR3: CASSAELAGAIEQYF. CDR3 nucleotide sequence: TGTGCCAGCAGCGCCGAACTAGCGGGGGCGATCGAGCAGTACTTC.

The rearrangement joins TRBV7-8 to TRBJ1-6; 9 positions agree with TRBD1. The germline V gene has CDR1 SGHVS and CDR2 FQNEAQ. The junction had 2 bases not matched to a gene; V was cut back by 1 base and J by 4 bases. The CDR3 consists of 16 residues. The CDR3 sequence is CASSLVGTGYNSPLHF. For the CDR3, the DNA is TGTGCCAGCAGCTTAGTAGGGACAGGGTATAATTCACCCCTCCACTTT.

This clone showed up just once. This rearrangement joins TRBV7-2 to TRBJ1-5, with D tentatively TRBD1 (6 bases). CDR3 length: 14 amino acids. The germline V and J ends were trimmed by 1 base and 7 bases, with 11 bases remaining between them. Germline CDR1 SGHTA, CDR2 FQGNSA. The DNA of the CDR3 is TGTGCCAGCAGCTTAGGCGGGGGCGGGCAGCCCCAGCATTTT. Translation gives CASSLGGGGQPQHF.

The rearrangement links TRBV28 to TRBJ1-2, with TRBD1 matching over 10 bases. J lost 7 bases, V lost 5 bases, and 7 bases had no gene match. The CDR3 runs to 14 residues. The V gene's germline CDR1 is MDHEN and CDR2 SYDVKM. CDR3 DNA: TGTGCCAGCAGTACACCGGGACAGGGGTTTGGCTACACCTTC. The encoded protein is CASSTPGQGFGYTF.

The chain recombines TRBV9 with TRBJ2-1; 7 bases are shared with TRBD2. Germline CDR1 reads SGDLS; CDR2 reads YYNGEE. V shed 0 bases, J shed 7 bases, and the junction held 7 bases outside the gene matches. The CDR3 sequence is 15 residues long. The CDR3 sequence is CASSVGGRAGNEQFF. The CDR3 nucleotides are TGTGCCAGCAGCGTAGGTGGGAGGGCCGGTAATGAGCAGTTCTTC.

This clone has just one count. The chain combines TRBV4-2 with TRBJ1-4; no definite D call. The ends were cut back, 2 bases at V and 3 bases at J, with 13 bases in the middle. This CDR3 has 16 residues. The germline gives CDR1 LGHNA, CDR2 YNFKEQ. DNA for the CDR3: TGTGCCAGCAGCCAAAAGGAGGGTTCCGCTAATGAAAAACTGTTTTTT. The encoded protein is CASSQKEGSANEKLFF.

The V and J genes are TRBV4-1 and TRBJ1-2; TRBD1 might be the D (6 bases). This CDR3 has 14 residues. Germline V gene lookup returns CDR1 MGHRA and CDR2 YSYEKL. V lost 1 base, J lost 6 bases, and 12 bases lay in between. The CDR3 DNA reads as TGCGCCAGCAGCCAAGTTGGTGCAGGGGATGGCTACACCTTC. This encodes CASSQVGAGDGYTF.

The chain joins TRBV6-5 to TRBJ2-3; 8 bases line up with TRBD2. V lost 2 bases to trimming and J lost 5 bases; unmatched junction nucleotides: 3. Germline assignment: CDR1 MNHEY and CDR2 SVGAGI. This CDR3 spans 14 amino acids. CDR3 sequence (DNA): TGTGCCAGCAGTTACGGCGGGGGGTTAGATACGCAGTATTTT. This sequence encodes CASSYGGGLDTQYF.

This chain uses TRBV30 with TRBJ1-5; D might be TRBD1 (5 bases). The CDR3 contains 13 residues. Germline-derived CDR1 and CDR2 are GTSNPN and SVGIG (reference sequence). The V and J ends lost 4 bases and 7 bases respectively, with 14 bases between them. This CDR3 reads CAWTSGGGQPQHF. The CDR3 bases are TGTGCCTGGACGTCGGGGGGAGGACAGCCCCAGCATTTT.

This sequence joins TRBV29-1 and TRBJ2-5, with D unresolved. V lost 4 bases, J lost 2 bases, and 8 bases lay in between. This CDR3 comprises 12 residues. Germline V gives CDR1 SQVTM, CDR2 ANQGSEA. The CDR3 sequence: CSVGQRQETQYF. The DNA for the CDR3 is TGCAGCGTTGGTCAGAGGCAAGAGACCCAGTACTTC. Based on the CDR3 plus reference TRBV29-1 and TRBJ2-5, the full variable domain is SAVISQKPSRDICQRGTSLTIQCQVDSQVTMMFWYRQQPGQSLTLIATANQGSEATYESGFVIDKFPISRPNLTFSTLTVSNMSPEDSSIYLCSVGQRQETQYFGPGTRLLVL.